This TCR beta chain is from a study of T cell changes during pregnancy in multiple sclerosis. Germline V gene lookup returns CDR1 SGDLS and CDR2 YYNGEE. The CDR3 runs 15 residues. After removal of 4 bases from V and 4 bases from J, the junction contained 7 bases not matched to a gene. The table came from immunoSEQ multiplex PCR; TCRdb's copy has only in-frame clones and leaves some out. In the table there are some 55,000 clones, 85% to 90% of which are singletons. Sequencing input: peripheral blood from another person, used as feeder cells. The clonotype originates from a human donor whose cells served as feeder cells for cultures in a pregnancy study. The gene calls are TRBV9 and TRBJ2-7; 11 bases are shared with TRBD1. The CDR3 DNA reads as TGTGCCAGCAGCAATAAGGACAGGGGGCTATACGAGCAGTACTTC. This translates into CASSNKDRGLYEQYF.